The 23 T cell receptor beta chains below come from one sample, sequenced in a study of technical replicates of blood from a handful of donors. Here immunoSEQ multiplex PCR was the method, and the copy in TCRdb shows in-frame clones only, minus some. Found here are about 80,000 clones, approximately 94% of them singletons; the top ten hold 0.38%. The sample taken for sequencing was T cells isolated from PBMCs. The origin of the receptors is a human donor in good health.

This rearrangement joins TRBV6-6 to TRBJ2-7, with a possible D match to TRBD1 (5 bases). CDR1 and CDR2 from the germline V gene are MNHNY and SVGAGI (reference sequence). Trimming shortened V by 0 bases and J by 0 bases, and 12 bases separated the two germline ends. The CDR3 spans 16 residues. The CDR3 is CASSYSSDRPSYEQYF. The CDR3 DNA sequence: TGTGCCAGCAGTTACTCGAGTGACAGACCCTCCTACGAGCAGTACTTC.

This clone was picked up a small number of times. The chain has TRBV25-1 and TRBJ2-7; 12 bases are shared with TRBD2. Germline V lookup: CDR1 MGHDK, CDR2 SYGVNS. The CDR3 has 14 residues. With V trimmed by 8 bases and J by 6 bases, 8 bases remained unmatched. CDR3 loop: CASSLAGGPREQYF. For the CDR3, the DNA is TGTGCCAGCTCCCTAGCGGGAGGGCCTCGCGAGCAGTACTTC.

This sequence joins TRBV11-3 and TRBJ2-3, with TRBD2 matching 9 bases. The CDR3 is made up of 18 amino acids. V trimming: 3 bases; J trimming: 4 bases; junction bases outside the gene matches: 14. Germline V gene data show CDR1 as SGHNT and CDR2 as YENEEA. CDR3 residues: CASSFTGASGIEADTQYF. The CDR3 DNA reads as TGTGCCAGCAGCTTTACAGGGGCTAGCGGGATCGAGGCAGATACGCAGTATTTT. Combining the CDR3 with reference TRBV11-3 and TRBJ2-3 gives the whole variable domain EAGVVQSPRYKIIEKKQPVAFWCNPISGHNTLYWYLQNLGQGPELLIRYENEEAVDDSQLPKDRFSAERLKGVDSTLKIQPAELGDSAVYLCASSFTGASGIEADTQYFGPGTRLTVL.

The gene calls are TRBV2 and TRBJ2-1; 9 bases line up with TRBD1. The V and J ends lost 11 bases and 0 bases, in that order; junction bases with no gene match: 2. This CDR3 has 13 residues. The V gene's germline CDR1 is SNHLY and CDR2 FYNNEI. CDR3 residues: CAGTGSSYNEQFF. In DNA, the CDR3 is TGTGCCGGGACAGGGTCCTCCTACAATGAGCAGTTCTTC.

The rearrangement uses TRBV7-6 and TRBJ1-4; 12 nucleotides line up with TRBD1. CDR1 and CDR2 from the germline V gene are SGHVS and FNYEAQ. The CDR3 loop spans 18 amino acids. Trimming removed 3 bases from V and 4 bases from J; junction bases left unmatched: 9. The CDR3 DNA is TGTGCCAGCAGCTTCTCTACTGGGACAGGGGGCGGTAATGAAAAACTGTTTTTT. It encodes CASSFSTGTGGGNEKLFF.

The rearrangement uses TRBV6-1 and TRBJ1-5; the D gene is possibly TRBD1 (6 bases). The germline V and J ends were trimmed by 3 bases and 3 bases, with 9 bases remaining between them. The V gene's germline CDR1 is MNHNS and CDR2 SASEGT. This CDR3 region has 14 residues. CDR3 sequence: CASSDQGPNQPQHF. DNA for the CDR3: TGTGCCAGCAGTGATCAGGGGCCCAATCAGCCCCAGCATTTT.

The rearrangement links TRBV5-1 to TRBJ1-4; D might be TRBD1 (5 bases). V gave up 0 bases and J gave up 3 bases, with 12 bases separating them. The CDR3 consists of 16 residues. CDR1 SGHRS and CDR2 YFSETQ come from the germline V gene. CDR3 sequence (DNA): TGCGCCAGCAGCTTGGACGTCGGACACCCTAATGAAAAACTGTTTTTT. Its protein is CASSLDVGHPNEKLFF.

This sequence joins TRBV9 and TRBJ2-3, with 12 bases identical to TRBD2. Germline loops: CDR1 SGDLS, CDR2 YYNGEE. V gave up 0 bases and J gave up 5 bases; unmatched junction bases: 1. The CDR3 loop spans 15 amino acids. CDR3 protein: CASSVVGLAGDTQYF. As DNA, the CDR3 is TGTGCCAGCAGCGTAGTGGGACTAGCGGGAGATACGCAGTATTTT. Combining the CDR3 with reference TRBV9 and TRBJ2-3 gives the whole variable domain DSGVTQTPKHLITATGQRVTLRCSPRSGDLSVYWYQQSLDQGLQFLIQYYNGEERAKGNILERFSAQQFPDLHSELNLSSLELGDSALYFCASSVVGLAGDTQYFGPGTRLTVL.

The V and J genes are TRBV10-1 and TRBJ2-3, with D tentatively TRBD2 (6 bases). The CDR3 is 15 residues long. Germline CDR1 reads WNHNN; CDR2 reads SYGVQD (reference sequence). The germline V and J ends were trimmed by 8 bases and 3 bases, with 18 bases remaining between them. The CDR3 loop reads CASSSAKRETDTQYF. As DNA, the CDR3 is TGCGCCAGCTCTAGCGCCAAGAGAGAGACAGATACGCAGTATTTT.

The chain employs TRBV28 and TRBJ1-1; D is possibly TRBD1 (5 bases). Germline V gene lookup returns CDR1 MDHEN and CDR2 SYDVKM. This CDR3 is 15 amino acids long. Deletions cut 6 bases from V and 4 bases from J, with 18 bases between. The CDR3 loop is CASSPNVQGLTEAFF. Written as DNA, the CDR3 is TGTGCCAGCAGCCCCAATGTTCAGGGTCTCACTGAAGCTTTCTTT.

This clone was found once. V is TRBV9 and J is TRBJ2-7, with TRBD2 matching over 11 bases. The CDR3 length is 15 residues. Germline lookup yields CDR1 SGDLS and CDR2 YYNGEE. With 3 bases clipped from V and 5 bases from J, the junction kept 7 bases outside the gene matches. CDR3 nucleotides: TGTGCCAGCAGCGCGATACTAGCGGGAGTTGACGAGCAGTACTTC. Translation: CASSAILAGVDEQYF. The full variable domain, rest sourced from reference TRBV9 and TRBJ2-7, is DSGVTQTPKHLITATGQRVTLRCSPRSGDLSVYWYQQSLDQGLQFLIQYYNGEERAKGNILERFSAQQFPDLHSELNLSSLELGDSALYFCASSAILAGVDEQYFGPGTRLTVT.

The chain uses TRBV18 and TRBJ2-6, with D unresolved. The CDR3 spans 16 residues. Trimming removed 2 bases from V and 4 bases from J, with 12 bases in between. Germline CDR1 is KGHSH and CDR2 is LQKENI. For the CDR3, the DNA is TGTGCCAGCTCACCAATTGAGGCCGGAGGGGCCAACGTCCTGACTTTC. Translating it yields CASSPIEAGGANVLTF.

This chain joins TRBV11-3 and TRBJ1-2; tentative D call: TRBD1 (6 bases). The V end was cut by 5 bases, the J end by 9 bases, with 13 bases between. This CDR3 spans 12 amino acids. Germline lookup yields CDR1 SGHNT and CDR2 YENEEA. The CDR3 bases are TGTGCCAGCAGCGTAGGACAGATCAGCTACACCTTC. Translating it yields CASSVGQISYTF.

The chain is built from TRBV30 and TRBJ2-7; the D is unclear. V lost 2 bases to trimming and J lost 4 bases, with 21 bases between them. The CDR3 runs 16 residues. The germline V gene has CDR1 GTSNPN and CDR2 SVGIG (reference sequence). CDR3 loop: CAWSHLLTGEFYEQYF. The CDR3 coding sequence is TGTGCCTGGAGTCATCTCCTGACGGGTGAATTTTACGAGCAGTACTTC.

This rearrangement joins TRBV7-9 to TRBJ2-5; 11 bases map to TRBD1. This CDR3 region has 15 residues. CDR1 SEHNR and CDR2 FQNEAQ come from the germline V gene (reference sequence). V shed 3 bases and J 4 bases; nucleotides not matched to a gene: 4. CDR3 amino acids: CASSFRTGGSETQYF. In nucleotides, the CDR3 is TGTGCCAGCAGCTTTCGGACAGGGGGCTCAGAGACCCAGTACTTC.

The chain has TRBV4-2 and TRBJ2-7; TRBD2 matches at 11 bases. The CDR3 is 18 residues long. After removal of 0 bases from V and 5 bases from J, the junction contained 12 bases not matched to a gene. In germline, CDR1 is LGHNA, CDR2 YNFKEQ. The CDR3 here is CASSQEARVRLAGHEQYF. As DNA, the CDR3 is TGTGCCAGCAGCCAAGAAGCGCGGGTCCGACTAGCGGGACACGAGCAGTACTTC.

Here the CDR3 DNA reads TGTGCCAGCAGCGTAGCTCTAGGGGGATCGACGATTTACGAGCAGTACTTC. It translates to CASSVALGGSTIYEQYF. J is TRBJ2-7 and V is TRBV9, with TRBD1 as a possible D gene (6 bases). V was clipped by 0 bases and J by 4 bases, with 20 bases between them. Germline V CDR1 and CDR2: SGDLS, YYNGEE. The CDR3 has 17 residues.

This clone was counted once. The chain links TRBV7-3 to TRBJ1-4; 8 bases line up with TRBD1. Per the germline V gene, CDR1 is SGHTA and CDR2 is FQGTGA. V trimming: 4 bases; J trimming: 3 bases; junction bases outside the gene matches: 13. The CDR3 extends over 18 amino acids. Here the CDR3 reads CASSSLRGQGPPNEKLFF. The CDR3 nucleotides are TGTGCCAGCAGCTCCCTCCGAGGACAGGGTCCTCCTAATGAAAAACTGTTTTTT.

The rearrangement links TRBV5-1 to TRBJ2-1; 13 positions match TRBD2. With V trimmed by 4 bases and J by 4 bases, 8 bases remained unmatched. The CDR3 length is 17 residues. Germline CDR1 is SGHRS and CDR2 is YFSETQ. This CDR3 is CASSPGTSGMGYNEQFF. The CDR3 DNA sequence: TGCGCCAGCAGCCCCGGGACTAGCGGGATGGGATACAATGAGCAGTTCTTC.

V is TRBV6-5 and J is TRBJ2-7; 10 bases agree with TRBD2. CDR1 MNHEY and CDR2 SVGAGI come from the germline V gene. With 7 bases clipped from V and 7 bases from J, the junction kept 7 bases outside the gene matches. The CDR3 runs to 13 residues. CDR3 coding DNA: TGTGCCAGCATTCCAGCGGGAGGGCGTGAGCAGTACTTC. Protein product: CASIPAGGREQYF.

The chain links TRBV10-3 to TRBJ1-4, with a possible D match to TRBD1 (5 bases). The CDR3 is 16 amino acids. The germline V gene encodes CDR1 ENHRY and CDR2 SYGVKD. V shed 0 bases and J shed 4 bases, with 12 bases lying between them. CDR3 sequence (DNA): TGTGCCATCAGTGAGTCAAGGACACCATATAATGAAAAACTGTTTTTT. Translating it yields CAISESRTPYNEKLFF.

The CDR3 loop reads CASSYSEGAGGYTF. The CDR3 DNA sequence: TGTGCCAGCAGTTACTCAGAGGGGGCAGGTGGCTACACCTTC. This chain links TRBV6-5 with TRBJ1-2; the match to TRBD1 covers 7 bases. The ends lost 0 bases at V and 7 bases at J; junction bases unmatched: 5. Germline assignment: CDR1 MNHEY and CDR2 SVGAGI. CDR3 length: 14 residues.

CDR3: CAIRPSGTYEQYF. The DNA for the CDR3 is TGTGCCATCAGGCCTAGCGGGACCTACGAGCAGTACTTC. The chain recombines TRBV10-3 with TRBJ2-7; 9 bases align to TRBD2. The CDR3 is 13 residues long. Germline V gene sequence: CDR1 ENHRY, CDR2 SYGVKD. With V trimmed by 6 bases and J by 2 bases, 2 bases remained unmatched.